One sample yielded the 29 T cell receptor beta chains listed below, sequenced in a study of graft-versus-host responses after intestinal transplantation. Using immunoSEQ multiplex PCR, the repertoire was profiled, and TCRdb retains in-frame clones only, with some absent. The table has around 130,000 clones, 90% to 95% seen once. Antigen specificity for these receptors is unknown. This specimen was unstimulated CD4+ T cells sorted from spleen or lymph node cells, taken before intestinal transplant. The receptor set was obtained from a human donor who received an intestinal transplant.

The chain couples TRBV11-2 to TRBJ1-1; D is unresolved. Trimming left V 4 bases short and J 7 bases short, with 19 bases between. Germline loops: CDR1 SGHAT, CDR2 FQNNGV. There are 15 residues in the CDR3. This chain's CDR3 is CASSSPMEAVIEAFF. The CDR3 bases are TGTGCCAGCAGCTCCCCAATGGAAGCTGTCATTGAAGCTTTCTTT.

J is TRBJ2-6 and V is TRBV7-9, with D hard to call. Germline V gene data show CDR1 as SEHNR and CDR2 as FQNEAQ (reference sequence). This CDR3 has 15 amino acids. Deletions cut 3 bases from V and 2 bases from J, with 8 bases between. CDR3 protein: CASSFRETGANVLTF. CDR3 nucleotides: TGTGCCAGCAGCTTTCGAGAGACTGGGGCCAACGTCCTGACTTTC.

V is TRBV11-2 and J is TRBJ2-7; D unclear. V was trimmed by 5 bases and J by 3 bases, leaving 5 bases between them. CDR1 and CDR2 from the germline V gene are SGHAT and FQNNGV. CDR3 length: 11 amino acids. This CDR3 is CASSPYYEQYF. CDR3 nucleotides: TGTGCCAGCAGCCCGTACTACGAGCAGTACTTC.

In its sample, this clone was seen once. This sequence joins TRBV27 and TRBJ2-7, with unresolved D. V was trimmed by 1 base and J by 6 bases, leaving 7 bases between them. The CDR3 has 12 amino acids. The V gene's germline CDR1 is MNHEY and CDR2 SMNVEV (reference sequence). The CDR3 nucleotides are TGTGCCAGCAGTTTATATGGGTTCGAGCAGTACTTC. It is translated as CASSLYGFEQYF.

CDR3 amino acids: CASNIQGQLYGYTF. The CDR3 DNA sequence: TGTGCCAGCAATATACAGGGCCAACTGTATGGCTACACCTTC. This chain connects TRBV5-4 to TRBJ1-2, with D possibly matching TRBD1 (6 bases). This CDR3 region has 14 residues. CDR1 is SGHNT and CDR2 is YYREEE in the germline V gene (reference sequence). The germline V and J ends were trimmed by 6 bases and 5 bases, with 17 bases remaining between them.

The rearrangement uses TRBV15 and TRBJ2-7, with D possibly matching TRBD1 (7 bases). Germline CDR1 LNHNV, CDR2 YYDKDF (reference sequence). The V end lost 5 bases, the J end lost 0 bases, and 14 bases lay between the germline ends. The CDR3 spans 15 residues. CDR3 sequence (DNA): TGTGCCACCAGCCGGGGGACAGTAAGCTCCTACGAGCAGTACTTC. Amino acid sequence: CATSRGTVSSYEQYF.

The chain is built from TRBV7-3 and TRBJ1-1; D ambiguous. V lost 1 base, J lost 5 bases, and 20 bases lay in between. The CDR3 covers 17 residues. From germline, CDR1 is SGHTA and CDR2 FQGTGA. The CDR3 region has the DNA TGTGCCAGCAGCTTAAACGGCGGTAAGGGTGTGGGGACTGAAGCTTTCTTT. This translates into CASSLNGGKGVGTEAFF. Drawing the rest from reference TRBV7-3 and TRBJ1-1, the complete variable domain is GAGVSQTPSNKVTEKGKYVELRCDPISGHTALYWYRQSLGQGPEFLIYFQGTGAADDSGLPNDRFFAVRPEGSVSTLKIQRTERGDSAVYLCASSLNGGKGVGTEAFFGQGTRLTVV.

In regard to this clone: A read error may account for a junction end that differs from germline. The chain employs TRBV5-1 and TRBJ2-7; D unresolved. The V gene's germline CDR1 is SGHRS and CDR2 YFSETQ. The CDR3 has 12 residues. CDR3 region: CASRLDPTEQYF. The CDR3 DNA reads TGCGCCAGCAGATTGGACCCTACCGAGCAGTACTTC.

The chain joins TRBV5-8 to TRBJ2-7, with 12 bases that match TRBD2. Germline CDR1 is SGHTS and CDR2 is YDEGEE. The CDR3 contains 15 residues. V lost 4 bases to trimming and J lost 9 bases; unmatched junction nucleotides: 11. The CDR3: CASSRRTSGEKGQYF. CDR3 DNA sequence: TGTGCCAGCAGCAGAAGGACTAGCGGGGAGAAGGGGCAGTACTTC.

The rearrangement uses TRBV9 and TRBJ2-5; TRBD1 or TRBD2 may be the D gene (5 bases each). V was pared by 0 bases and J by 2 bases, with 11 bases between. The germline V gene encodes CDR1 SGDLS and CDR2 YYNGEE. This CDR3 region has 15 residues. The CDR3 DNA sequence: TGTGCCAGCAGCGTAGGGGGGTCATGGCAAGAGACCCAGTACTTC. It encodes CASSVGGSWQETQYF.

J is TRBJ1-6 and V is TRBV27, with 7 bases lining up with TRBD1. CDR3 size: 15 residues. V lost 2 bases, J lost 4 bases, and 2 bases stayed unmatched. The germline gives CDR1 MNHEY, CDR2 SMNVEV (reference sequence). The CDR3 nucleotides are TGTGCCAGCAGTTTACGGACAGGTTATAATTCACCCCTCCACTTT. Protein sequence: CASSLRTGYNSPLHF.

This rearrangement joins TRBV6-1 to TRBJ2-7; D not certain. CDR1 and CDR2 (germline): MNHNS, SASEGT. The ends were cut back, 3 bases at V and 4 bases at J, with 19 bases in the middle. The CDR3 contains 16 residues. DNA of the CDR3: TGTGCCAGCAGTGACCCTGGACGCCTTCAGTCGTACGAGCAGTACTTC. Translated, it gives CASSDPGRLQSYEQYF.

This chain uses TRBV5-4 with TRBJ2-3; TRBD2 aligns across 8 bases. V lost 9 bases, J lost 0 bases, and 9 bases stayed unmatched. CDR1 and CDR2 (germline): SGHNT, YYREEE (reference sequence). CDR3 size: 15 residues. The CDR3 loop reads CAIAGFPSSTDTQYF. Written as DNA, the CDR3 is TGTGCCATAGCGGGGTTTCCTTCTAGCACAGATACGCAGTATTTT.

The chain recombines TRBV6-6 with TRBJ1-2; D ambiguous. Trimming removed 0 bases at V and 2 bases at J, with 7 bases between. Germline V lookup: CDR1 MNHNY, CDR2 SVGAGI (reference sequence). The CDR3 consists of 14 residues. The CDR3 DNA reads TGTGCCAGCAGTTACTCGAGTGCGAACTATGGCTACACCTTC. This codes for CASSYSSANYGYTF.

The chain joins TRBV6-5 to TRBJ1-1; D is undetermined. Trimming shortened V by 0 bases and J by 11 bases, and 16 bases separated the two germline ends. This CDR3 comprises 14 residues. Germline values: CDR1 MNHEY, CDR2 SVGAGI. CDR3 bases: TGTGCCAGCAGTTACTCCCACCTTGACAAAGGGGCTTTCTTT. It encodes CASSYSHLDKGAFF.

The genes are TRBV5-1 and TRBJ2-2; TRBD1 agrees at 10 bases. This CDR3 contains 15 residues. V shed 2 bases and J 4 bases; nucleotides not matched to a gene: 2. Germline V gene data show CDR1 as SGHRS and CDR2 as YFSETQ. The CDR3 DNA follows: TGCGCCAGCAGCTTCGGGACAGGGGTCACCGGGGAGCTGTTTTTT. It translates to CASSFGTGVTGELFF.

This rearrangement joins TRBV11-2 to TRBJ1-1; 7 nucleotides match TRBD1. Germline V gene data show CDR1 as SGHAT and CDR2 as FQNNGV. V trimming: 5 bases; J trimming: 8 bases; junction bases outside the gene matches: 17. This CDR3 has 16 amino acids. This CDR3 reads CASSRGDRVGGEEAFF. The CDR3 DNA reads as TGTGCCAGCAGCAGGGGCGACAGGGTCGGTGGGGAAGAAGCTTTCTTT.

This chain connects TRBV5-5 to TRBJ2-1; 8 bases match TRBD1. V lost 4 bases and J lost 10; bases outside the gene matches: 7. Per the germline V gene, CDR1 is SGHKS and CDR2 is YYEKEE (reference sequence). This CDR3 has 13 amino acids. In nucleotides, the CDR3 is TGTGCCAGCAGCCCACAGGGGACAGGAGAGCAGTTCTTC. Its translation: CASSPQGTGEQFF.

The rearrangement joins TRBV10-2 to TRBJ1-2; the D is unclear. V was cut by 2 bases and J by 7 bases, with 8 bases left in between. The CDR3 is 12 amino acids. From germline, CDR1 is WSHSY and CDR2 SAAADI. The CDR3 loop is CASSEPGFGYTF. In nucleotides, the CDR3 is TGCGCCAGCAGTGAGCCTGGATTTGGCTACACCTTC.

The rearrangement joins TRBV5-1 to TRBJ1-1, with D perhaps matching TRBD1 (5 bases). V was pared by 5 bases and J by 0 bases, with 11 bases between. Germline V gene data show CDR1 as SGHRS and CDR2 as YFSETQ. This CDR3 has 14 residues. The CDR3 is CASREGNLNTEAFF. In nucleotides, the CDR3 is TGCGCCAGCAGGGAGGGGAACCTGAACACTGAAGCTTTCTTT.

The rearrangement joins TRBV12-5 to TRBJ1-1, with a possible D match to TRBD1 (6 bases). The germline CDR1 and CDR2 sequences are LGHNT and FRNRAP. Trimming removed 7 bases at V and 3 bases at J, with 12 bases between. The CDR3 runs 13 residues. This chain's CDR3 is CASAPRGYTEAFF. DNA of the CDR3: TGTGCTAGTGCCCCTAGGGGGTACACTGAAGCTTTCTTT.

The V gene is TRBV5-1, the J gene TRBJ1-1; D gene unclear. Germline CDR1 and CDR2: SGHRS and YFSETQ. V lost 4 bases, J lost 1 base, and 11 bases lay in between. The CDR3 sequence is 14 residues long. In DNA, the CDR3 is TGCGCCAGCAGCATACAAACCCAGAACACTGAAGCTTTCTTT. Its protein product is CASSIQTQNTEAFF.

The chain is built from TRBV2 and TRBJ2-2, with TRBD2 as a possible D gene (6 bases). Trimming stripped 4 bases from V and 3 bases from J, with 12 bases between. The CDR3 is 15 amino acids. Germline V gives CDR1 SNHLY, CDR2 FYNNEI. The CDR3 DNA follows: TGTGCCAGCAGTGGGGAGGTTCCGGACACCGGGGAGCTGTTTTTT. This codes for CASSGEVPDTGELFF.

The J gene is TRBJ1-4, the V gene TRBV6-5; D possibly corresponds to TRBD1 (5 bases). Germline assignment: CDR1 MNHEY and CDR2 SVGAGI. V shed 0 bases and J shed 3 bases, with 5 bases lying between them. The CDR3 covers 14 residues. CDR3 loop: CASSYSGANEKLFF. The DNA of the CDR3 is TGTGCCAGCAGTTACTCAGGGGCTAATGAAAAACTGTTTTTT.

The V call is TRBV7-8, the J call TRBJ2-2; D is perhaps TRBD1 or TRBD2 (6 bases each). The CDR3 is made up of 15 amino acids. Germline CDR1 reads SGHVS; CDR2 reads FQNEAQ. V was trimmed by 0 bases and J by 5 bases, leaving 10 bases between them. The CDR3 sequence: CASSLAGGETGELFF. Here the CDR3 DNA reads TGTGCCAGCAGCTTAGCGGGGGGCGAGACCGGGGAGCTGTTTTTT.

This clone occurred once. A junction end diverges from the germline sequence, so it may reflect a read error. The genes are TRBV5-1 and TRBJ1-6; maybe TRBD1 (5 bases). This CDR3 region has 18 residues. Per germline, CDR1 SGHRS and CDR2 YFSETQ. CDR3 loop: CASGLGPSLQLGDSPLHF. The CDR3 DNA reads as TGCGCCAGCGGCTTGGGGCCCTCCCTACAGCTCGGTGATTCACCCCTCCACTTT.

The rearrangement links TRBV27 to TRBJ1-6; no reliable D call. The length of the CDR3 is 16 residues. Germline CDR1 MNHEY, CDR2 SMNVEV (reference sequence). V lost 3 bases and J 2 bases, leaving 11 bases between the germline ends. The CDR3 reads CASSFRVQTYNSPLHF. Here the CDR3 DNA reads TGTGCCAGCAGTTTCCGCGTCCAGACCTATAATTCACCCCTCCACTTT.

This clone was recorded only once. The CDR3 DNA reads as TGCGCCAGCAGCGAGGGGGCGAGCTCCTACAATGAGCAGTTCTTC. Translated: CASSEGASSYNEQFF. The rearrangement links TRBV5-1 to TRBJ2-1, with 7 bases aligning to TRBD1. From germline, CDR1 is SGHRS and CDR2 YFSETQ. The CDR3 is 15 amino acids. The ends lost 4 bases at V and 0 bases at J; junction bases unmatched: 4.

The V gene is TRBV19, the J gene TRBJ1-4, with D unresolved. The V gene lost 7 bases and the J gene lost 6 bases, with 24 bases spanning the gap. Germline V gene data show CDR1 as LNHDA and CDR2 as SQIVND (reference sequence). The CDR3 consists of 17 residues. The DNA for the CDR3 is TGTGCCAGTACGATCGGTCGAACGCGTTTTTCCGATGAAAAACTGTTTTTT. As protein: CASTIGRTRFSDEKLFF.